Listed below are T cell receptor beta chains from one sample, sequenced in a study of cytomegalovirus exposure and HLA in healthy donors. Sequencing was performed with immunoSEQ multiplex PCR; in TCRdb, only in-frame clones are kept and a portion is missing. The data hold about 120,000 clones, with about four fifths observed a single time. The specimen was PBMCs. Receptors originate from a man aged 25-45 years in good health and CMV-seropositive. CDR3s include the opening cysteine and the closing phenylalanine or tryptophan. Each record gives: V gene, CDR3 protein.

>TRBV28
CASRGTGPMNTEAFF
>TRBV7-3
CASSQQGNTIEQFF
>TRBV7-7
CASSLEQGSYEQYF
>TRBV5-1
CASSWAGFYEQYF
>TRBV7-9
CASSLQQGRETQYF
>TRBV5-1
CASSLEPSGSYANTGELFF
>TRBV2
CASSQQGQRGSPLHF
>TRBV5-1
CASSLDGYEQYF
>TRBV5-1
CASSSSAVLDNEQFF
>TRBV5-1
CASTLRGEGQETQYF